Below are 17 T cell receptor beta chains sequenced from a single sample in a study of CD8 T cells in ankylosing spondylitis. In TCRdb, the 5' RACE reads were re-called with MiXCR into one record per CDR3 protein. The data contain roughly 40,000 distinct CDR3 sequences, 2.7% of them singletons. Sequencing was carried out using blood, either unsorted or a sorted T cell fraction (not recorded which). These receptor sequences come from a male donor with ankylosing spondylitis or in good health (not recorded which).

This clonotype was found many times. The chain carries TRBV9 and TRBJ1-1; no definite D call. This CDR3 comprises 14 residues. V lost 0 bases and J 2 bases, leaving 8 bases between the germline ends. Germline V gene lookup returns CDR1 SGDLS and CDR2 YYNGEE. The CDR3 is CASSVDSLNTEAFF. The CDR3 nucleotides read TGTGCCAGCAGCGTAGACAGCCTTAACACTGAAGCTTTCTTT.

This clonotype has at least ten counts. The V call is TRBV9, the J call TRBJ2-3; D ambiguous. Germline CDR1 reads SGDLS; CDR2 reads YYNGEE. The CDR3 spans 13 residues. V gave up 5 bases and J gave up 2 bases, with 9 bases separating them. In nucleotides, the CDR3 is TGTGCCAGCAGTTTAGCTTTCACAGATACGCAGTATTTT. Translating gives CASSLAFTDTQYF.

This clonotype was observed at least ten times. The rearrangement joins TRBV9 to TRBJ2-7; D gene unclear. Germline V gives CDR1 SGDLS, CDR2 YYNGEE. The V gene lost 2 bases and the J gene lost 2 bases, with 11 bases spanning the gap. The CDR3 has 14 amino acids. CDR3: CASSVELIPYEQYF. The CDR3 DNA reads as TGTGCCAGCAGCGTGGAGCTCATCCCCTACGAGCAGTACTTC. Full variable domain (rest looked up from reference TRBV9 and TRBJ2-7): DSGVTQTPKHLITATGQRVTLRCSPRSGDLSVYWYQQSLDQGLQFLIQYYNGEERAKGNILERFSAQQFPDLHSELNLSSLELGDSALYFCASSVELIPYEQYFGPGTRLTVT.

This clonotype was picked up many times. The gene calls are TRBV21-1 and TRBJ2-3; the table's D call, TRBD2, was not checked against the DNA. TRBV21-1 is recorded as a pseudogene. CDR3 length: 20 amino acids. The CDR3 loop reads CASSKEGKLAGEGSADTQYF. The CDR3, as DNA: TGTGCCAGCAGCAAAGAAGGGAAACTAGCGGGAGAGGGGTCTGCAGATACGCAGTATTTT.

In its sample, this clonotype was seen many times. The J gene is TRBJ2-1, the V gene TRBV9; no clear D. This CDR3 region has 17 residues. V shed 1 base and J shed 8 bases, with 22 bases lying between them. Germline V gene lookup returns CDR1 SGDLS and CDR2 YYNGEE. CDR3 sequence reads: CASSVQVRPTPGDEQFF. CDR3 coding DNA: TGTGCCAGCAGCGTACAAGTACGTCCGACGCCGGGCGATGAGCAGTTCTTC.

This clonotype has at least ten counts. V is TRBV9 and J is TRBJ2-2, with 10 bases that match TRBD2. Germline trimming cut 2 bases from V and 4 bases from J; bases unmatched to any gene: 14. Looked up from germline, CDR1 is SGDLS and CDR2 is YYNGEE. CDR3 size: 19 residues. This CDR3 is CASSVQREGPRTFTGELFF. DNA of the CDR3: TGTGCCAGCAGCGTCCAGCGGGAGGGCCCGAGAACGTTCACCGGGGAGCTGTTTTTT.

This clonotype was counted ten times or more. The chain combines TRBV9 with TRBJ2-7; D is unresolved. This CDR3 region has 13 residues. V shed 3 bases and J shed 2 bases, with 9 bases lying between them. CDR1 and CDR2 from the germline V gene are SGDLS and YYNGEE. The CDR3 DNA reads as TGTGCCAGCAGCGCCCCGCCGACCTACGAGCAGTACTTC. Translating it yields CASSAPPTYEQYF. Complete variable domain (other parts from reference TRBV9 and TRBJ2-7): DSGVTQTPKHLITATGQRVTLRCSPRSGDLSVYWYQQSLDQGLQFLIQYYNGEERAKGNILERFSAQQFPDLHSELNLSSLELGDSALYFCASSAPPTYEQYFGPGTRLTVT.

This clonotype has a count of ten or more. The chain recombines TRBV9 with TRBJ2-1, with a possible D match to TRBD1 (6 bases). Trimming removed 3 bases at V and 0 bases at J, with 13 bases between. This CDR3 region has 16 residues. From germline, CDR1 is SGDLS and CDR2 YYNGEE. The CDR3 protein is CASSASGQSSYNEQFF. The CDR3 nucleotides are TGTGCCAGCAGCGCCTCCGGACAGAGCTCCTACAATGAGCAGTTCTTC.

Ten or more counts support this clonotype. This chain uses TRBV9 with TRBJ2-7; perhaps TRBD2 as D (5 bases). The V end lost 1 base, the J end lost 5 bases, and 16 bases lay between the germline ends. This CDR3 region has 15 residues. Germline loops: CDR1 SGDLS, CDR2 YYNGEE. As DNA, the CDR3 is TGTGCCAGCAGCGTAAGTGTTGGGCAGGAGGACGAGCAGTACTTC. Translated: CASSVSVGQEDEQYF.

This clonotype was detected ten times or more. The chain is built from TRBV9 and TRBJ2-6; D is undetermined. Germline lookup yields CDR1 SGDLS and CDR2 YYNGEE. Trimming took 0 bases from V and 2 from J, leaving 3 bases between them. The CDR3 covers 14 residues. This chain's CDR3 is CASSVDAGANVLTF. CDR3 in DNA: TGTGCCAGCAGCGTAGATGCTGGGGCCAACGTCCTGACTTTC.

This clonotype was picked up many times. This CDR3 is CASSPSTNTQYF. CDR3 DNA: TGTGCCAGCAGCCCCTCTACAAATACGCAGTATTTT. The rearrangement joins TRBV9 to TRBJ2-3; the D is unclear. V lost 4 bases and J lost 7, with 10 bases in between. Looked up from germline, CDR1 is SGDLS and CDR2 is YYNGEE. The length of the CDR3 is 12 residues.

This clonotype was recorded at least ten times. V usage is TRBV28 and J usage is TRBJ2-1, with unresolved D. From germline, CDR1 is MDHEN and CDR2 SYDVKM. The CDR3 has 9 amino acids. V was cut by 9 bases and J by 4 bases, with 1 base left in between. Here the CDR3 reads CARYNEQFF. The DNA of the CDR3 is TGTGCCAGGTACAATGAGCAGTTCTTC.

This clonotype was observed at least ten times. The chain carries TRBV9 and TRBJ2-7; the D is unclear. V lost 3 bases and J lost 4, with 14 bases in between. The CDR3 length is 14 residues. Germline V CDR1 and CDR2: SGDLS, YYNGEE. This chain's CDR3 is CASSANPAAYEQYF. The CDR3 DNA reads as TGTGCCAGCAGCGCCAACCCCGCCGCTTACGAGCAGTACTTC.

V usage is TRBV9 and J usage is TRBJ2-7; D may be TRBD2 (5 bases). Germline CDR1 is SGDLS and CDR2 is YYNGEE. V lost 3 bases and J lost 5, with 15 bases in between. The CDR3 is 14 amino acids. CDR3 DNA sequence: TGTGCCAGCAGCGGCGGGCTAGCTTCCCACGAGCAGTACTTC. It translates to CASSGGLASHEQYF.

This clonotype occurred many times. The gene calls are TRBV9 and TRBJ2-7; D remains unclear. This CDR3 contains 12 residues. Trimming shortened V by 3 bases and J by 3 bases, and 7 bases separated the two germline ends. Germline CDR1 and CDR2: SGDLS and YYNGEE. CDR3 coding DNA: TGTGCCAGCAGCGGCCAAGACTACGAGCAGTACTTC. Residues: CASSGQDYEQYF.

The table lists this clonotype with many counts. The chain recombines TRBV9 with TRBJ2-5; no clear D gene. There are 12 residues in the CDR3. In germline, CDR1 is SGDLS, CDR2 YYNGEE. V lost 5 bases to trimming and J lost 5 bases, with 10 bases between them. CDR3 in amino acids: CASRGPGETQYF. Written as DNA, the CDR3 is TGTGCCAGCAGAGGACCCGGGGAGACCCAGTACTTC.

Relative to its sample, this clonotype is medium-sized. The chain has TRBV9 and TRBJ2-3; tentative D call: TRBD2 (5 bases). Trimming removed 3 bases from V and 6 bases from J, with 11 bases in between. The CDR3 is 13 residues long. Looked up from germline, CDR1 is SGDLS and CDR2 is YYNGEE. CDR3 nucleotides: TGTGCCAGCAGCGGGAGGCTCGTCGATACGCAGTATTTT. Protein sequence: CASSGRLVDTQYF.